What follows is one T cell receptor beta chain and its context. Its antigen is not identified. The data belong to a study of cytomegalovirus exposure and HLA in healthy donors. General study findings and limits: Common viral pathogens (according to a later analysis) appeared linked to several of the most significant clusters. Accurate HLA-A and HLA-B prediction from TCR beta sequences was reported for most subjects.

The CDR3 is 17 amino acids. V dropped 2 bases and J dropped 1; count of bases not matched to a gene: 11. CDR1 SQVTM and CDR2 ANQGSEA come from the germline V gene. At sampling all donors were nominally healthy, likely with unrecorded immune exposures. The PCR had 60 Vbeta and 13 Jbeta primers. Sequencing was performed with immunoSEQ multiplex PCR; in TCRdb, only in-frame clones are kept and a portion is missing. This sample has 150,000 to 180,000 clones, with approximately 80% found just once. V usage is TRBV29-1 and J usage is TRBJ2-1; TRBD2 aligns across 7 bases. This clonotype originated in a woman aged 40-49 years in good health and CMV-seropositive. The sequencing input was PBMCs. This chain's CDR3 is CSVERSRAGVSYNEQFF. CDR3 coding DNA: TGCAGCGTTGAACGCTCGAGGGCGGGAGTGTCCTACAATGAGCAGTTCTTC.